The clone carrying this TCR beta chain was observed many times. The data are from a study of molecular identifiers for immune sequencing clone quantification. TCRdb ran MiXCR on the PCR reads and lists one entry per CDR3 protein. The sample consists of fewer than 350,000 distinct CDR3 sequences, 20% to 25% of them appearing once. CDR1 and CDR2 from the germline V gene are LGHDT and YNNKEL (reference sequence). The CDR3 sequence is 16 residues long. V lost 0 bases to trimming and J lost 2 bases, with 11 bases between them. The rearrangement joins TRBV3-1 to TRBJ1-5; D is unresolved. The sequence derives from a human donor in good health. Some libraries in this study had Jurkat cell RNA spiked in. Sample: naive CD8+ T cells from blood, with Jurkat cell RNA spiked in. Subset noted: FACS-sorted CD8+CD4-CCR7+CD45RA+ naive T cells. CDR3 coding DNA: TGTGCCAGCAGCCAAGATTCCCCCGCCGGCAATCAGCCCCAGCATTTT. Translated: CASSQDSPAGNQPQHF.